These 24 T cell receptor beta chains share one sample of origin, sequenced in a study of blood T cell repertoires in COVID-19. Sequenced by immunoSEQ multiplex PCR; TCRdb stores in-frame clones only, minus some. Of more than 50,000 clones detected, 70% to 90% appear once; the ten largest clones hold around 3.6%. Sequencing was performed on peripheral blood. Receptors originate from a human donor in a cohort sampled during active COVID-19.

The CDR3 loop is CASSPLTGELFF. The CDR3 region has the DNA TGTGCCAGCAGCCCCCTCACCGGGGAGCTGTTTTTT. The V call is TRBV7-9, the J call TRBJ2-2; D is undetermined. In germline, CDR1 is SEHNR, CDR2 FQNEAQ (reference sequence). The V end was cut by 5 bases, the J end by 4 bases, with 5 bases between. This CDR3 spans 12 amino acids.

The chain couples TRBV28 to TRBJ1-5; D call uncertain. Germline lookup yields CDR1 MDHEN and CDR2 SYDVKM. The V end lost 5 bases, the J end lost 10 bases, and 12 bases lay between the germline ends. The CDR3 is 12 amino acids. CDR3 sequence reads: CASSAILTPQHF. CDR3 in DNA: TGTGCCAGCAGTGCAATACTCACCCCCCAGCATTTT.

The V gene is TRBV6-4, the J gene TRBJ2-1; 8 nucleotides align to TRBD1. Germline-derived CDR1 and CDR2 are MRHNA and SNTAGT. The V gene end was trimmed by 2 bases and the J gene end by 3 bases; junction bases not matched to a gene: 0. There are 14 residues in the CDR3. The CDR3 sequence: CASSDGTGYNEQFF. The DNA of the CDR3 is TGTGCCAGCAGTGACGGGACAGGCTACAATGAGCAGTTCTTC.

The chain recombines TRBV9 with TRBJ2-7, with 9 bases matching TRBD1. The germline V gene has CDR1 SGDLS and CDR2 YYNGEE. CDR3 length: 14 amino acids. The junction had 10 bases not matched to a gene; V was cut back by 6 bases and J by 6 bases. This CDR3 is CASTGGTGRSEQYF. The CDR3 region has the DNA TGTGCCAGCACCGGGGGGACAGGGAGGTCCGAGCAGTACTTC.

V gene TRBV7-2 combines with J gene TRBJ2-5; 10 bases agree with TRBD2. The CDR3 runs to 18 residues. With 0 bases clipped from V and 0 bases from J, the junction kept 7 bases outside the gene matches. CDR1 and CDR2 from the germline V gene are SGHTA and FQGNSA. Here the CDR3 reads CASSLAPSGGENQETQYF. Here the CDR3 DNA reads TGTGCCAGCAGCTTAGCTCCTAGCGGGGGCGAGAACCAAGAGACCCAGTACTTC.

The CDR3 coding sequence is TGTGCCAGCCATAGACAGTTCGACGAGCAGTACTTC. Protein sequence: CASHRQFDEQYF. The chain employs TRBV2 and TRBJ2-7, with D perhaps TRBD1 (5 bases). CDR1 is SNHLY and CDR2 is FYNNEI in the germline V gene. Between the trimmed V and J ends, which lost 8 bases and 5 bases, there was a span of 13 bases. The CDR3 runs to 12 residues. The whole variable domain, remainder taken from reference TRBV2 and TRBJ2-7, is EPEVTQTPSHQVTQMGQEVILRCVPISNHLYFYWYRQILGQKVEFLVSFYNNEISEKSEIFDDQFSVERPDGSNFTLKIRSTKLEDSAMYFCASHRQFDEQYFGPGTRLTVT.

This chain connects TRBV21-1 to TRBJ2-3; the table's TRBD1 call for D was not verified on the DNA. TRBV21-1 is a pseudogene segment. The CDR3 spans 15 residues. The CDR3 sequence is CASSKVYNRSGTQYF. Here the CDR3 DNA reads TGTGCCAGCAGCAAAGTTTACAACAGGTCCGGTACGCAGTATTTT.

V gene TRBV11-2 combines with J gene TRBJ2-7; a possible D gene is TRBD2 (6 bases). The CDR3 consists of 16 residues. The germline V gene encodes CDR1 SGHAT and CDR2 FQNNGV. Trimming left V 5 bases short and J 1 base short, with 18 bases between. The CDR3 reads CASSPLPRGGSYEQYF. For the CDR3, the DNA is TGTGCCAGCAGCCCCCTACCGCGGGGCGGATCCTACGAGCAGTACTTC.

The V call is TRBV6-5, the J call TRBJ2-2; 8 bases align to TRBD2. The CDR3 covers 15 residues. Looked up from germline, CDR1 is MNHEY and CDR2 is SVGAGI. The V and J ends lost 2 bases and 6 bases, in that order; junction bases with no gene match: 5. The CDR3 is CASSYTRTSPGELFF. The CDR3 nucleotides are TGTGCCAGCAGTTACACCAGGACTAGCCCCGGGGAGCTGTTTTTT.

The table lists this clone with a few counts. The rearrangement links TRBV5-1 to TRBJ1-1; D may be TRBD1 (5 bases). V lost 4 bases, J lost 5 bases, and 18 bases lay in between. Germline CDR1 reads SGHRS; CDR2 reads YFSETQ. The CDR3 has 15 residues. CDR3 coding DNA: TGCGCCAGCAGCACCTCAATGGGGCGGGGAACTGAAGCTTTCTTT. Translating gives CASSTSMGRGTEAFF.

This sequence joins TRBV7-3 and TRBJ2-7; D is ambiguous. Looked up from germline, CDR1 is SGHTA and CDR2 is FQGTGA. Between the trimmed V and J ends, which lost 2 bases and 0 bases, there was a span of 11 bases. The CDR3 has 15 residues. This CDR3 reads CASSLRYAGSYEQYF. In DNA, the CDR3 is TGTGCCAGCAGCTTACGTTACGCCGGCTCCTACGAGCAGTACTTC.

The V call is TRBV5-6, the J call TRBJ1-5; a weak D match, TRBD1 (6 bases). The V gene lost 3 bases and the J gene lost 6 bases, with 13 bases spanning the gap. CDR3 length: 14 amino acids. Germline assignment: CDR1 SGHDT and CDR2 YYEEEE. The CDR3 nucleotides are TGTGCCAGCAGCTCTACAGGGTCAGGTCAGCCCCAGCATTTT. Protein product: CASSSTGSGQPQHF.

This chain links TRBV7-8 with TRBJ2-7, with TRBD2 matching 8 bases. The CDR3 totals 14 residues. Germline loops: CDR1 SGHVS, CDR2 FQNEAQ. J gave up 4 bases and V 7 bases, and 9 bases lay outside the gene matches. As DNA, the CDR3 is TGTGCCAGCACGCAAGCGGGAGATAGTTACGAGCAGTACTTC. Encoded protein: CASTQAGDSYEQYF.

The V gene is TRBV7-2, the J gene TRBJ2-6; D may be TRBD2 (6 bases). Trimming shortened V by 4 bases and J by 0 bases, and 16 bases separated the two germline ends. The length of the CDR3 is 18 residues. Germline V CDR1 and CDR2: SGHTA, FQGNSA. The CDR3 loop reads CASSSPGTGDSGANVLTF. The CDR3 DNA follows: TGTGCCAGCAGCTCGCCCGGGACGGGGGACTCTGGGGCCAACGTCCTGACTTTC.

This chain uses TRBV4-3 with TRBJ2-2; maybe TRBD2 (5 bases). This CDR3 has 17 residues. Trimming cost V 3 bases and J 3 bases, with 17 bases left between them. Per the germline V gene, CDR1 is LGHNA and CDR2 is YSLEER. CDR3 residues: CASSQSDRAGYTGELFF. In nucleotides, the CDR3 is TGCGCCAGCAGCCAGAGTGATCGGGCGGGTTACACCGGGGAGCTGTTTTTT.

The chain has TRBV9 and TRBJ1-2; D might be TRBD1 (6 bases). Germline values: CDR1 SGDLS, CDR2 YYNGEE. The CDR3 is 17 residues long. The V and J ends lost 2 bases and 5 bases respectively, with 22 bases between them. DNA of the CDR3: TGTGCCAGCAGCGTCGGGGACACAGGAGGAGGACGATATGGCTACACCTTC. Translating gives CASSVGDTGGGRYGYTF.

The chain uses TRBV19 and TRBJ2-7, with 8 bases matching TRBD1. The CDR3 contains 15 residues. Germline V gene sequence: CDR1 LNHDA, CDR2 SQIVND (reference sequence). V shed 3 bases and J 5 bases; nucleotides not matched to a gene: 9. The CDR3 here is CASSIMVTGVHEQYF. In DNA form, the CDR3 reads TGTGCCAGTAGTATCATGGTGACAGGGGTCCACGAGCAGTACTTC.

The V gene is TRBV9, the J gene TRBJ1-1; 7 bases map to TRBD1. Germline CDR1 SGDLS, CDR2 YYNGEE. The junction had 15 bases not matched to a gene; V was cut back by 0 bases and J by 1 base. The length of the CDR3 is 19 residues. CDR3 amino acids: CASSVAVARQGESNTEAFF. The CDR3 region has the DNA TGTGCCAGCAGCGTAGCAGTTGCGAGGCAGGGGGAATCGAACACTGAAGCTTTCTTT. Supplemented by reference TRBV9 and TRBJ1-1, the full variable domain reads DSGVTQTPKHLITATGQRVTLRCSPRSGDLSVYWYQQSLDQGLQFLIQYYNGEERAKGNILERFSAQQFPDLHSELNLSSLELGDSALYFCASSVAVARQGESNTEAFFGQGTRLTVV.

This clone appeared a few times. The J gene is TRBJ2-7, the V gene TRBV7-6; TRBD1 matches at 7 bases. The germline CDR1 and CDR2 sequences are SGHVS and FNYEAQ. The V gene end was trimmed by 4 bases and the J gene end by 2 bases; junction bases not matched to a gene: 11. CDR3 length: 16 residues. The CDR3 DNA is TGTGCCAGCAGCTCCTCGGCCCGGACAGGAACCTACGAGCAGTACTTC. Encoded protein: CASSSSARTGTYEQYF.

The rearrangement joins TRBV7-2 to TRBJ2-7, with a weak D call TRBD2 (6 bases). Germline assignment: CDR1 SGHTA and CDR2 FQGNSA. This CDR3 has 12 residues. Deletions cut 5 bases from V and 5 bases from J, with 10 bases between. The CDR3 DNA sequence: TGTGCCAGCAGCGGGGGGTGGGACGAGCAGTACTTC. Encoded protein: CASSGGWDEQYF.

In its sample, this clone was seen a few times. The chain combines TRBV4-2 with TRBJ1-4; weak D call: TRBD1 (6 bases). The CDR3 is 11 amino acids. Germline V gives CDR1 LGHNA, CDR2 YNFKEQ. Trimming took 3 bases from V and 13 from J, leaving 9 bases between them. The CDR3 region is CASSQGAILFF. CDR3 in DNA: TGTGCCAGCAGCCAGGGGGCGATACTGTTTTTT.

The J gene is TRBJ2-5, the V gene TRBV28, with D possibly matching TRBD2 (6 bases). From germline, CDR1 is MDHEN and CDR2 SYDVKM. There are 14 residues in the CDR3. V was trimmed by 3 bases and J by 1 base, leaving 9 bases between them. CDR3 bases: TGTGCCAGCAGTTTCGGAGGGGCCCAAGAGACCCAGTACTTC. It codes for CASSFGGAQETQYF.

The CDR3 reads CASSLGLAGDDQFF. The DNA of the CDR3 is TGTGCCAGCAGCTTAGGGTTAGCGGGAGACGATCAGTTCTTC. V usage is TRBV13 and J usage is TRBJ2-1; 9 nucleotides line up with TRBD2. This CDR3 has 14 residues. Germline lookup yields CDR1 PRHDT and CDR2 FYEKMQ (reference sequence). V was pared by 0 bases and J by 13 bases, with 7 bases of the junction left unmatched.

This clone was counted between two and nine times. The chain couples TRBV19 to TRBJ2-3; D is possibly TRBD2 (6 bases). Germline values: CDR1 LNHDA, CDR2 SQIVND (reference sequence). The CDR3 is made up of 13 amino acids. With 1 base removed from V and 4 bases from J, the gap between germline ends came to 6 bases. The CDR3 coding sequence is TGTGCCAGTAGTATAGGACTAGCAGATACGCAGTATTTT. Its translation is CASSIGLADTQYF.